Below, 32 T cell receptor beta chains from the same sample are listed, as sequenced in a study of blood T cell repertoires in COVID-19. Produced via immunoSEQ multiplex PCR; TCRdb's table is partial and in-frame only. The table records about 480,000 clones, about 88% of them present only once. The sequencing input was peripheral blood. Every receptor here comes from a woman between 45 and 60 years old with COVID-19, enrolled during active disease.

This clone was counted a single time. This sequence joins TRBV9 and TRBJ1-1, with D unresolved. Germline-derived CDR1 and CDR2 are SGDLS and YYNGEE. CDR3 length: 10 residues. V was shortened by 8 bases and J by 5 bases, with 7 bases between the two germline ends. The CDR3 DNA sequence: TGTGCCAGATCGGGGACTGAAGCTTTCTTT. Protein sequence: CARSGTEAFF.

The V gene is TRBV30, the J gene TRBJ2-5; 7 nucleotides match TRBD2. V trimming: 2 bases; J trimming: 1 base; junction bases outside the gene matches: 10. The germline gives CDR1 GTSNPN, CDR2 SVGIG (reference sequence). CDR3 length: 16 amino acids. CDR3 protein: CAWSPFPSGAQETQYF. The CDR3 bases are TGTGCCTGGAGTCCTTTCCCGAGCGGGGCCCAAGAGACCCAGTACTTC.

Written as DNA, the CDR3 is TGTGCCAGCAGCTTGGGGGTGGAGCAGCCCCAGCATTTT. Translated, it gives CASSLGVEQPQHF. The chain carries TRBV5-5 and TRBJ1-5; D is uncertain. Germline loops: CDR1 SGHKS, CDR2 YYEKEE (reference sequence). This CDR3 contains 13 residues. V lost 0 bases and J lost 7, with 8 bases in between.

This chain connects TRBV5-6 to TRBJ2-1, with D maybe TRBD2 (5 bases). This CDR3 is 13 amino acids long. The V gene's germline CDR1 is SGHDT and CDR2 YYEEEE. Trimming took off 4 bases at V and 9 bases at J, with 14 bases between the two ends. The CDR3 reads CASSTAAGFEQFF. The DNA for the CDR3 is TGTGCCAGCAGCACCGCGGCGGGTTTTGAGCAGTTCTTC.

The chain is built from TRBV7-9 and TRBJ2-3, with D unresolved. The germline V and J ends were trimmed by 2 bases and 8 bases, with 11 bases remaining between them. CDR3 size: 13 residues. Germline V gives CDR1 SEHNR, CDR2 FQNEAQ (reference sequence). The CDR3 sequence: CASSLIYSGTQYF. The CDR3 bases are TGTGCCAGCAGCTTAATCTATTCGGGTACGCAGTATTTT.

The chain couples TRBV19 to TRBJ1-5; D unresolved. From germline, CDR1 is LNHDA and CDR2 SQIVND (reference sequence). The CDR3 loop spans 13 amino acids. The V end lost 1 base, the J end lost 8 bases, and 9 bases lay between the germline ends. In nucleotides, the CDR3 is TGTGCCAGTAGTATAGCGGAGCGGGAGCCCCAGCATTTT. Protein product: CASSIAEREPQHF. The entire variable domain, with the rest obtained from reference TRBV19 and TRBJ1-5, is as follows: DGGITQSPKYLFRKEGQNVTLSCEQNLNHDAMYWYRQDPGQGLRLIYYSQIVNDFQKGDIAEGYSVSREKKESFPLTVTSAQKNPTAFYLCASSIAEREPQHFGDGTRLSIL.

This clone was recorded only once. CDR3 sequence reads: CASSYRQGYGYTF. The CDR3, as DNA: TGTGCCAGCAGTTACCGTCAGGGCTATGGCTACACCTTC. The genes are TRBV6-5 and TRBJ1-2, with D perhaps TRBD1 (5 bases). The CDR3 spans 13 residues. Germline V lookup: CDR1 MNHEY, CDR2 SVGAGI. The V gene lost 2 bases and the J gene lost 4 bases, with 8 bases spanning the gap.

The rearrangement uses TRBV15 and TRBJ2-3, with TRBD2 matching over 10 bases. J gave up 0 bases and V 0 bases, and 6 bases lay outside the gene matches. Looked up from germline, CDR1 is LNHNV and CDR2 is YYDKDF (reference sequence). The CDR3 sequence is 18 residues long. CDR3 sequence: CATSRDRSGGESTDTQYF. CDR3 DNA sequence: TGTGCCACCAGCAGAGATCGCAGCGGGGGGGAGAGCACAGATACGCAGTATTTT.

The chain is built from TRBV2 and TRBJ2-7, with a tentative D call TRBD1 (6 bases). The V gene lost 1 base and the J gene lost 4 bases, with 11 bases spanning the gap. The CDR3 covers 14 residues. CDR1 SNHLY and CDR2 FYNNEI come from the germline V gene. The CDR3 bases are TGTGCCAGCAGTGAAGTCAGGGGACCTTACGAGCAGTACTTC. This translates into CASSEVRGPYEQYF.

The rearrangement uses TRBV6-2 or TRBV6-3 and TRBJ2-7, with 8 bases matching TRBD2. The germline gives CDR1 MNHEY, CDR2 SVGEGT. Germline trimming cut 4 bases from V and 2 bases from J; bases unmatched to any gene: 4. CDR3 length: 14 residues. CDR3 region: CASSFSGAPYEQYF. The DNA for the CDR3 is TGTGCCAGCAGTTTTAGCGGGGCCCCCTACGAGCAGTACTTC.

This clone was counted a single time. The J gene is TRBJ2-1, the V gene TRBV4-1; 7 bases fit TRBD1. J was trimmed by 4 bases and V by 4 bases; bases with no gene match: 7. The CDR3 loop spans 15 amino acids. CDR1 is MGHRA, CDR2 YSYEKL, per germline. The chain's CDR3 is CASSRGGQEYNEQFF. CDR3 in DNA: TGCGCCAGCAGCCGAGGAGGACAGGAATACAATGAGCAGTTCTTC.

The chain combines TRBV27 with TRBJ2-1, with D perhaps matching TRBD2 (6 bases). This CDR3 has 16 amino acids. Germline assignment: CDR1 MNHEY and CDR2 SMNVEV (reference sequence). The V end lost 4 bases, the J end lost 0 bases, and 13 bases lay between the germline ends. The CDR3: CASSSAGSSSYNEQFF. Here the CDR3 DNA reads TGTGCCAGCAGTTCCGCGGGATCAAGCTCCTACAATGAGCAGTTCTTC.

This chain links TRBV6-1 with TRBJ1-1; D gene ambiguous. Per the germline V gene, CDR1 is MNHNS and CDR2 is SASEGT. The CDR3 runs to 13 residues. Trimming removed 1 base at V and 11 bases at J, with 14 bases between. The CDR3 is CASSEGWEGAAFF. CDR3 DNA sequence: TGTGCCAGCAGTGAAGGGTGGGAGGGTGCGGCTTTCTTT.

In regard to this clone: At one boundary the junction diverges from the germline segment, which might be a read error. The chain employs TRBV2 and TRBJ2-1; TRBD2 agrees at 12 bases. Looked up from germline, CDR1 is SNHLY and CDR2 is FYNNEI. The CDR3 spans 15 residues. In DNA, the CDR3 is TGTGCCAGCAGTCAAGCCCTAGCGGGGGGGAATGAGCAGTTCTTC. It yields the protein CASSQALAGGNEQFF.

The CDR3 sequence: CATRRGNEQFF. CDR3 nucleotide sequence: TGTGCCACCAGAAGGGGCAATGAGCAGTTCTTC. The chain has TRBV24-1 and TRBJ2-1, with D maybe TRBD1 (5 bases). The V gene's germline CDR1 is KGHDR and CDR2 SFDVKD. V lost 7 bases, J lost 6 bases, and 6 bases lay in between. The CDR3 is made up of 11 amino acids.

CDR3 DNA: TGTGCTAGTGGTTTGGTGGTGACAGTCGCTAATTATAATTCACCCCTCCACTTT. Translated, it gives CASGLVVTVANYNSPLHF. This rearrangement joins TRBV12-5 to TRBJ1-6; possibly TRBD1 for D (5 bases). V dropped 0 bases and J dropped 4 bases, with 16 bases sitting between them. Germline V gene lookup returns CDR1 LGHNT and CDR2 FRNRAP. The CDR3 totals 18 residues.

The V gene is TRBV7-3, the J gene TRBJ1-1, with 9 bases lining up with TRBD1. J gave up 2 bases and V 5 bases, and 6 bases lay outside the gene matches. CDR1 is SGHTA, CDR2 FQGTGA, per germline. The CDR3 is 15 amino acids. The DNA of the CDR3 is TGTGCCAGCAGCCCCGGACAGGGGTTAAACACTGAAGCTTTCTTT. It specifies CASSPGQGLNTEAFF. The full variable domain, rest sourced from reference TRBV7-3 and TRBJ1-1, is GAGVSQTPSNKVTEKGKYVELRCDPISGHTALYWYRQSLGQGPEFLIYFQGTGAADDSGLPNDRFFAVRPEGSVSTLKIQRTERGDSAVYLCASSPGQGLNTEAFFGQGTRLTVV.

The chain recombines TRBV9 with TRBJ2-2; D call uncertain. V lost 1 base, J lost 4 bases, and 8 bases lay in between. Per the germline V gene, CDR1 is SGDLS and CDR2 is YYNGEE. The CDR3 length is 14 residues. The CDR3 sequence is CASSVMFRTGELFF. In DNA, the CDR3 is TGTGCCAGCAGCGTAATGTTCCGCACCGGGGAGCTGTTTTTT.

This rearrangement joins TRBV7-3 to TRBJ2-1, with TRBD2 identical over 12 bases. Trimming cost V 5 bases and J 7 bases; bases outside gene matches: 6. Germline V gives CDR1 SGHTA, CDR2 FQGTGA. This CDR3 spans 15 amino acids. CDR3 loop: CASSRNGLAGNEQFF. The CDR3 DNA follows: TGTGCCAGCAGCCGCAATGGACTAGCGGGGAATGAGCAGTTCTTC.

This clone was counted once. This chain uses TRBV2 with TRBJ1-5; 10 bases map to TRBD1. The germline V gene has CDR1 SNHLY and CDR2 FYNNEI. This CDR3 is 15 amino acids long. J lost 6 bases, V lost 6 bases, and 8 bases had no gene match. CDR3 nucleotides: TGTGCCAGCAGGGGGGGACAGGGGTCCCCTCAGCCCCAGCATTTT. Protein: CASRGGQGSPQPQHF.

This chain links TRBV18 with TRBJ1-1; D is undetermined. V shed 3 bases and J shed 3 bases, with 11 bases lying between them. Germline V CDR1 and CDR2: KGHSH, LQKENI. The CDR3 totals 14 residues. CDR3 in amino acids: CASSPRMIDTEAFF. Written as DNA, the CDR3 is TGTGCCAGCTCACCGAGGATGATAGACACTGAAGCTTTCTTT.

V is TRBV4-1 and J is TRBJ1-1; D is possibly TRBD1 (5 bases). The V gene's germline CDR1 is MGHRA and CDR2 YSYEKL. Trimming took off 1 base at V and 7 bases at J, with 16 bases between the two ends. The CDR3 spans 15 residues. Written as DNA, the CDR3 is TGCGCCAGCAGCCAAGGCCCCGCGACAGCGTTTGAAGCTTTCTTT. This sequence encodes CASSQGPATAFEAFF.

This clone was observed a single time. V gene TRBV10-3 combines with J gene TRBJ2-1, with TRBD1 matching 9 bases. CDR1 ENHRY and CDR2 SYGVKD come from the germline V gene. This CDR3 has 14 residues. Trimming removed 1 base from V and 7 bases from J; junction bases left unmatched: 2. The CDR3 loop is CAISEWDRVNEQFF. CDR3 coding DNA: TGTGCCATCAGTGAGTGGGACAGGGTGAATGAGCAGTTCTTC.

This rearrangement joins TRBV4-1 to TRBJ1-2, with no clear D. Germline V gene data show CDR1 as MGHRA and CDR2 as YSYEKL. The V end lost 2 bases, the J end lost 6 bases, and 25 bases lay between the germline ends. This CDR3 comprises 18 residues. CDR3 nucleotides: TGCGCCAGCAGCCAATGGGAGTTAGTAGTCCCAGAAAAGGATGGCTACACCTTC. Translation gives CASSQWELVVPEKDGYTF.

The chain is built from TRBV29-1 and TRBJ2-7; TRBD2 might be the D (5 bases). Germline V CDR1 and CDR2: SQVTM, ANQGSEA. The CDR3 spans 12 residues. V was trimmed by 6 bases and J by 2 bases, leaving 11 bases between them. CDR3 residues: CSVSIGTYEQYF. DNA for the CDR3: TGCAGCGTCTCCATCGGGACCTACGAGCAGTACTTC.

This sequence joins TRBV18 and TRBJ1-2, with 8 positions matching TRBD1. J lost 6 bases, V lost 4 bases, and 4 bases had no gene match. The CDR3 has 13 amino acids. Germline V gives CDR1 KGHSH, CDR2 LQKENI. The CDR3 DNA follows: TGTGCCAGCTCACTAATGGACAGGGATGGCTACACCTTC. Its protein product is CASSLMDRDGYTF.

This clone was seen only once. V usage is TRBV11-1 and J usage is TRBJ2-3, with TRBD1 matching 9 bases. The CDR3 contains 15 residues. The trim removed 1 base at V and 5 bases at J, leaving 4 bases unmatched. Germline-derived CDR1 and CDR2 are SGHAT and FQDESV (reference sequence). This chain's CDR3 is CASSLGGTGKDTQYF. Here the CDR3 DNA reads TGTGCCAGCAGCTTAGGAGGGACAGGGAAAGATACGCAGTATTTT.

This clone was seen more than once but under ten times. The chain employs TRBV4-1 and TRBJ1-2, with 8 bases aligning to TRBD1. The germline V gene encodes CDR1 MGHRA and CDR2 YSYEKL. Unmatched junction bases numbered 2, after V lost 1 base and J lost 7 bases. The CDR3 runs 13 residues. This chain's CDR3 is CASSQARGPGYTF. The CDR3 DNA follows: TGCGCCAGCAGCCAAGCCAGGGGGCCTGGCTACACCTTC.

The chain links TRBV19 to TRBJ2-3; D might be TRBD2 (6 bases). Looked up from germline, CDR1 is LNHDA and CDR2 is SQIVND (reference sequence). The V end lost 6 bases, the J end lost 0 bases, and 25 bases lay between the germline ends. The CDR3 has 19 amino acids. DNA for the CDR3: TGTGCCAGTAGCCACCGCTCATCCGGGACTCTCTTAAGCACAGATACGCAGTATTTT. Protein sequence: CASSHRSSGTLLSTDTQYF.

V gene TRBV27 combines with J gene TRBJ2-1; possible D gene TRBD1, 5 bases. The germline V gene encodes CDR1 MNHEY and CDR2 SMNVEV (reference sequence). This CDR3 region has 14 residues. Trimming removed 7 bases from V and 4 bases from J, with 14 bases in between. The CDR3 reads CASTLTAGYNEQFF. CDR3 nucleotides: TGTGCCAGCACCCTTACGGCAGGGTACAATGAGCAGTTCTTC.

This chain connects TRBV12-5 to TRBJ2-3, with TRBD2 as a possible D gene (6 bases). The CDR3 runs 15 residues. Per the germline V gene, CDR1 is LGHNT and CDR2 is FRNRAP. Deletions cut 2 bases from V and 4 bases from J, with 13 bases between. The CDR3 DNA follows: TGTGCTAGTGGTTTGCTCCCCGGAGGGTCAGATACGCAGTATTTT. It specifies CASGLLPGGSDTQYF.

The chain is built from TRBV3-1 (or the pseudogene TRBV3-2) and TRBJ2-7, with 12 bases aligning to TRBD2. CDR3 length: 16 amino acids. Germline CDR1 and CDR2: LGHDT and YNNKEL (reference sequence). The ends lost 2 bases at V and 0 bases at J; junction bases unmatched: 2. The CDR3 DNA reads TGTGCCAGCAGCCAACTAGCGGGGGGGTTCTCCTACGAGCAGTACTTC. The encoded protein is CASSQLAGGFSYEQYF.